This T cell receptor beta chain was captured by sequencing in a study of blood T cell repertoires in COVID-19. For the study at large: Samples taken during acute and convalescent COVID-19 were collected in the United States, Italy and Spain. T cells, B-cell-depleted T cells, or PBMCs provided the cDNA or gDNA that served as material.

In the original analysis: Counts of nucleated cells, estimated from reference gene primer amplification, were obtained. Data came from immunoSEQ multiplex PCR; TCRdb stores just in-frame clones and leaves some out. V and J calls and clone size follow that table, whereas D and trimming were derived from the DNA. The table includes 25,000 to 35,000 clones, 90% to 95% detected once. The sequenced material came from peripheral blood. The clonotype was recovered from a human donor with active COVID-19. The donor label of this sample is uncertain.

The CDR3 spells CAWSVRIGNTEAFF. The CDR3 nucleotides are TGTGCCTGGAGTGTCCGAATCGGTAACACTGAAGCTTTCTTT. The rearrangement links TRBV30 to TRBJ1-1; D is unresolved. Trimming cost V 0 bases and J 2 bases, with 10 bases left between them. The CDR3 runs 14 residues. Germline loops: CDR1 GTSNPN, CDR2 SVGIG (reference sequence). Looking up the rest from reference TRBV30 and TRBJ1-1 gives the full variable domain: SQTIHQWPATLVQPVGSPLSLECTVEGTSNPNLYWYRQAAGRGLQLLFYSVGIGQISSEVPQNLSASRPQDRQFILSSKKLLLSDSGFYLCAWSVRIGNTEAFFGQGTRLTVV.